This TCR beta chain was recorded in a study of T cell changes during pregnancy in multiple sclerosis. CDR3 length: 15 residues. In germline, CDR1 is SEHNR, CDR2 FQNEAQ (reference sequence). Trimming stripped 5 bases from V and 1 base from J, with 14 bases between. The protocol was immunoSEQ multiplex PCR, while the TCRdb copy is restricted to in-frame clones and leaves out a portion. The data show around 23,000 clones, 90% seen once. The origin of this receptor is a female donor in good health, enrolled as a control in a pregnancy study. Specimen: CD8+ T cells from peripheral blood mononuclear cells, collected in the third trimester of pregnancy. The chain couples TRBV7-9 to TRBJ2-5; maybe TRBD1 (6 bases). This chain's CDR3 is CASSQFRGTQETQYF. The CDR3 DNA sequence: TGTGCCAGCAGCCAATTCAGGGGAACCCAAGAGACCCAGTACTTC.